The rows below give T cell receptor beta chains drawn from one sample of a study of blood T cell repertoires in COVID-19. The protocol was immunoSEQ multiplex PCR, while the TCRdb copy is restricted to in-frame clones and leaves out a portion. This table holds 50,000 to 60,000 clones, 83% found once. Sequencing used peripheral blood. These receptors came from a middle-aged man with acute or convalescent COVID-19. CDR3s leave out the opening cysteine and the closing phenylalanine or tryptophan. A D gene is named only where the DNA matches it firmly.

V gene,D gene,CDR3 protein
TRBV19,TRBD1,ASRDRGIQPQH
TRBV30,NA,AWKEWGRGNTIY
TRBV5-8,NA,ASSVEQGRAYEQY
TRBV6-1,NA,ASSEDRVETQY
TRBV7-9,TRBD1,ASSEGQGASGYT
TRBV19,NA,ASSPGSLSPLH
TRBV18,NA,ASSPAAGRTNSPLH
TRBV7-9,TRBD2,ASSRQGRTSGATYNEQF
TRBV6-6,TRBD2,ASRRNKEGLAGIYNEQF
TRBV7-9,NA,ASSRIRDEQF
TRBV27,NA,ASSLSPADTQY
TRBV11-3,NA,ASSFSGTSTDTQY